The 25 T cell receptor beta chains in this list originate from one sample, sequenced in a study of T cells in Graves' hyperthyroidism and ophthalmopathy. Template material for amplifying TCR beta CDR3 regions consisted of RNA transcripts. First-round RT-PCR targeting the TCR CDR3 was performed with the HTBI primer set. TCRdb passed the multiplex PCR reads through MiXCR, listing each CDR3 protein once. The sample shows fewer than 800,000 distinct CDR3 sequences, about 15% of them seen only once. The specimen sequenced was blood. The receptors derive from a man aged 18 to 30 with Graves' hyperthyroidism.

The chain recombines TRBV28 with TRBJ1-5; no firm D call. CDR3 size: 12 residues. Trimming left V 9 bases short and J 7 bases short, with 13 bases between. CDR1 MDHEN and CDR2 SYDVKM come from the germline V gene. The CDR3 DNA is TGTGCCAGTCATAATGAAGGGCAGCCCCAGCATTTT. Protein sequence: CASHNEGQPQHF.

The rearrangement joins TRBV18 to TRBJ2-1; 8 positions agree with TRBD1. In germline, CDR1 is KGHSH, CDR2 LQKENI. J lost 4 bases, V lost 3 bases, and 5 bases had no gene match. The CDR3 runs to 15 residues. In nucleotides, the CDR3 is TGTGCCAGCTCACCCACAGGGGGTCTTTACAATGAGCAGTTCTTC. Translating it yields CASSPTGGLYNEQFF.

This clonotype was seen repeatedly, ten times or more. The chain carries TRBV7-3 and TRBJ2-3; a possible D gene is TRBD2 (6 bases). The CDR3 consists of 13 residues. The germline V gene encodes CDR1 SGHTA and CDR2 FQGTGA. The V and J ends lost 6 bases and 5 bases respectively, with 12 bases between them. The CDR3 is CASRLASEDTQYF. The CDR3 bases are TGTGCCAGCAGACTAGCCAGCGAAGATACGCAGTATTTT.

This clonotype was seen at least ten times. This chain links TRBV29-1 with TRBJ1-5; D perhaps matches TRBD1 (5 bases). CDR3 size: 13 residues. The ends were cut back, 6 bases at V and 0 bases at J, with 9 bases in the middle. CDR1 and CDR2 from the germline V gene are SQVTM and ANQGSEA. For the CDR3, the DNA is TGCAGCGTAGGAGACAGTAGCAATCAGCCCCAGCATTTT. Translated, it gives CSVGDSSNQPQHF.

The chain links TRBV7-8 to TRBJ2-1; D might be TRBD2 (6 bases). The CDR3 covers 16 residues. Germline V gives CDR1 SGHVS, CDR2 FQNEAQ. V lost 5 bases to trimming and J lost 4 bases, with 18 bases between them. CDR3 coding DNA: TGTGCCAGCAGCCAGCTGTGGCTAGCGTATTACAATGAGCAGTTCTTC. This encodes CASSQLWLAYYNEQFF.

This clonotype was counted between two and nine times. As DNA, the CDR3 is TGTGCCAGCAGTCAACAGGGCTCTCCTAGCAATCAGCCCCAGCATTTT. Its translation is CASSQQGSPSNQPQHF. This chain joins TRBV27 and TRBJ1-5; tentative D call: TRBD1 (6 bases). The CDR3 has 16 residues. The V end lost 5 bases, the J end lost 0 bases, and 14 bases lay between the germline ends. Germline CDR1 MNHEY, CDR2 SMNVEV (reference sequence).

This clonotype was detected only a few times. The chain recombines TRBV4-1 with TRBJ2-2; weak D call: TRBD1 (6 bases). This CDR3 has 17 amino acids. V was pared by 1 base and J by 4 bases, with 16 bases between. The germline gives CDR1 MGHRA, CDR2 YSYEKL. CDR3 residues: CASSQGGQGLVTGELFF. Here the CDR3 DNA reads TGCGCCAGCAGCCAAGGCGGGCAGGGGTTGGTCACCGGGGAGCTGTTTTTT.

This clonotype was seen only a few times. V gene TRBV11-2 combines with J gene TRBJ1-1; D is uncertain. Germline-derived CDR1 and CDR2 are SGHAT and FQNNGV. The CDR3 length is 15 residues. Trimming stripped 5 bases from V and 5 bases from J, with 18 bases between. CDR3 in DNA: TGTGCCAGCAGCCCGACCCCTGGACCTGGGACTGAAGCTTTCTTT. Translated: CASSPTPGPGTEAFF.

The J gene is TRBJ2-7, the V gene TRBV7-2; TRBD2 might be the D (7 bases). CDR1 and CDR2 from the germline V gene are SGHTA and FQGNSA. Deletions cut 1 base from V and 4 bases from J, with 26 bases between. The CDR3 is 19 amino acids. The CDR3 nucleotides are TGTGCCAGCAGCTTAGTAGCCCCCTTTGCGGGGGCGGGGGCTTACGAGCAGTACTTC. Amino acid sequence: CASSLVAPFAGAGAYEQYF. Full variable domain (rest looked up from reference TRBV7-2 and TRBJ2-7): GAGVSQSPSNKVTEKGKDVELRCDPISGHTALYWYRQSLGQGLEFLIYFQGNSAPDKSGLPSDRFSAERTGGSVSTLTIQRTQQEDSAVYLCASSLVAPFAGAGAYEQYFGPGTRLTVT.

A few counts support this clonotype. V is TRBV6-2 or TRBV6-3 and J is TRBJ1-4; D call uncertain. Trimming took off 4 bases at V and 7 bases at J, with 19 bases between the two ends. There are 16 residues in the CDR3. CDR1 and CDR2 from the germline V gene are MNHEY and SVGEGT. CDR3 DNA: TGTGCCAGCAGTTCCCTAGGTGCGGGGAGCGGTGAAAAACTGTTTTTT. Protein: CASSSLGAGSGEKLFF.

This clonotype has just a few counts. The chain is built from TRBV9 and TRBJ2-5; perhaps D is TRBD1 or TRBD2 (5 bases each). Trimming took off 0 bases at V and 5 bases at J, with 11 bases between the two ends. From germline, CDR1 is SGDLS and CDR2 YYNGEE. The CDR3 runs to 14 residues. CDR3 coding DNA: TGTGCCAGCAGCGTAGGGGTAGAGGGGGAGACCCAGTACTTC. Protein sequence: CASSVGVEGETQYF.

This clonotype has a count of ten or more. CDR3 region: CASSILTGVDEQYF. The DNA of the CDR3 is TGTGCCAGCAGCATACTGACAGGGGTGGACGAGCAGTACTTC. This rearrangement joins TRBV11-2 to TRBJ2-7; 8 bases map to TRBD1. This CDR3 comprises 14 residues. Per germline, CDR1 SGHAT and CDR2 FQNNGV. The junction had 8 bases not matched to a gene; V was cut back by 5 bases and J by 5 bases.

This clonotype was seen only a few times. The chain is built from TRBV7-9 and TRBJ2-1; D is uncertain. V lost 4 bases and J lost 0, with 16 bases in between. CDR3 size: 17 residues. Per germline, CDR1 SEHNR and CDR2 FQNEAQ (reference sequence). CDR3 amino acids: CASSSTDGISSYNEQFF. The CDR3 DNA reads TGTGCCAGCAGCTCCACCGACGGAATAAGCTCCTACAATGAGCAGTTCTTC.

The chain is built from TRBV6-5 and TRBJ2-7; D might be TRBD2 (6 bases). In germline, CDR1 is MNHEY, CDR2 SVGAGI. This CDR3 has 15 amino acids. V dropped 1 base and J dropped 0 bases, with 10 bases sitting between them. The CDR3 loop reads CASSYFTGSSYEQYF. The CDR3 DNA is TGTGCCAGCAGTTACTTCACCGGGAGCTCCTACGAGCAGTACTTC.

J is TRBJ1-5 and V is TRBV6-2 or TRBV6-3, with D tentatively TRBD1 (5 bases). Deletions cut 6 bases from V and 7 bases from J, with 25 bases between. Germline CDR1 and CDR2: MNHEY and SVGEGT. The CDR3 is 17 amino acids. CDR3 coding DNA: TGTGCCAGCAGACTAGGGTCGTTCCGGGGGGTGAAGCAGCCCCAGCATTTT. Translating gives CASRLGSFRGVKQPQHF.

This clonotype has at least ten counts. The chain employs TRBV6-5 and TRBJ2-7, with a tentative D call TRBD1 (6 bases). V shed 0 bases and J shed 2 bases, with 17 bases lying between them. This CDR3 has 17 residues. Germline V gene lookup returns CDR1 MNHEY and CDR2 SVGAGI. The chain's CDR3 is CASSYSRDWTVAYEQYF. In DNA, the CDR3 is TGTGCCAGCAGTTACTCTCGCGATTGGACAGTAGCCTACGAGCAGTACTTC.

This clonotype was seen many times. The chain employs TRBV12-3 or TRBV12-4 and TRBJ2-2, with D maybe TRBD2 (5 bases). The V and J ends lost 3 bases and 1 base respectively, with 21 bases between them. CDR3 length equals 19 residues. The CDR3 reads CASSLGGLPIAQNTGELFF. In nucleotides, the CDR3 is TGTGCCAGCAGTTTGGGTGGACTCCCGATCGCCCAGAACACCGGGGAGCTGTTTTTT.

The chain combines TRBV27 with TRBJ2-1; D not certain. The CDR3 totals 13 residues. V lost 5 bases and J 4 bases, leaving 9 bases between the germline ends. Looked up from germline, CDR1 is MNHEY and CDR2 is SMNVEV (reference sequence). The CDR3 reads CASSKAPYNEQFF. CDR3 DNA: TGTGCCAGCAGTAAAGCCCCGTACAATGAGCAGTTCTTC.

This clonotype was seen more than once but under ten times. The gene calls are TRBV6-1 and TRBJ2-7, with a weak D call TRBD2 (6 bases). Germline V gives CDR1 MNHNS, CDR2 SASEGT. CDR3 length equals 16 residues. V dropped 5 bases and J dropped 3 bases, with 20 bases sitting between them. CDR3 region: CASSYSRGGPYYEQYF. The CDR3 DNA reads TGTGCCAGCAGTTATTCTCGTGGAGGGCCCTACTACGAGCAGTACTTC.

This clonotype has a handful of counts. The chain is built from TRBV30 and TRBJ2-2; possibly TRBD2 for D (5 bases). In germline, CDR1 is GTSNPN, CDR2 SVGIG (reference sequence). This CDR3 region has 17 residues. Trimming removed 4 bases at V and 5 bases at J, with 23 bases between. The CDR3 reads CAWIRRSLRRATGELFF. The DNA for the CDR3 is TGTGCCTGGATACGGAGGTCATTACGGCGGGCAACCGGGGAGCTGTTTTTT.

This clonotype was recorded many times. V and J are TRBV30 and TRBJ1-1; no firm D call. The CDR3 length is 13 residues. The V end lost 4 bases, the J end lost 1 base, and 10 bases lay between the germline ends. CDR1 is GTSNPN and CDR2 is SVGIG in the germline V gene (reference sequence). The CDR3 DNA reads TGTGCCTGGACGGACGGTACGAACACTGAAGCTTTCTTT. Amino acids: CAWTDGTNTEAFF.

This clonotype was observed many times. The chain has TRBV6-2 or TRBV6-3 and TRBJ1-6, with D possibly TRBD1 on 6 matching bases. Trimming removed 4 bases from V and 10 bases from J, with 20 bases in between. This CDR3 is built from 16 residues. Germline-derived CDR1 and CDR2 are MNHEY and SVGEGT. CDR3 amino acids: CASSFSHGTTKSPLHF. CDR3 coding DNA: TGTGCCAGCAGTTTTTCGCACGGGACAACAAAATCACCCCTCCACTTT.

The rearrangement links TRBV11-3 to TRBJ2-7, with TRBD2 identical over 8 bases. CDR1 and CDR2 (germline): SGHNT, YENEEA. With V trimmed by 5 bases and J by 2 bases, 5 bases remained unmatched. This CDR3 has 14 residues. CDR3: CASSLSGTPYEQYF. As DNA, the CDR3 is TGTGCCAGCAGCCTTAGCGGGACTCCCTACGAGCAGTACTTC.

The genes are TRBV29-1 and TRBJ2-7; the D is unclear. Looked up from germline, CDR1 is SQVTM and CDR2 is ANQGSEA. The CDR3 is 14 residues long. Trimming removed 3 bases at V and 7 bases at J, with 19 bases between. The CDR3 region is CSVDSPDSGNEQYF. DNA of the CDR3: TGCAGCGTTGATTCGCCGGATTCAGGCAATGAGCAGTACTTC.

This clonotype appeared a few times. This chain connects TRBV20-1 to TRBJ2-1; 13 bases fit TRBD2. CDR1 and CDR2 (germline): DFQATT, SNEGSKA (reference sequence). Germline trimming cut 6 bases from V and 9 bases from J; bases unmatched to any gene: 5. CDR3 size: 13 residues. CDR3 sequence (DNA): TGCAGTGCCGGGACTAGCGGGAACGGTGAGCAGTTCTTC. This encodes CSAGTSGNGEQFF.